This T cell receptor beta chain was sequenced in a study of blood T cell repertoires in COVID-19. Profiling relied on immunoSEQ multiplex PCR, and the TCRdb table lists in-frame clones only, not all of them. The table shows about 81,000 clones, with 60% to 80% occurring only once. This CDR3 has 15 residues. Germline assignment: CDR1 MDHEN and CDR2 SYDVKM. V gave up 2 bases and J gave up 4 bases, with 14 bases separating them. This chain links TRBV28 with TRBJ1-1; weak D call: TRBD1 (5 bases). The sequence derives from a woman in her 50s with acute or convalescent COVID-19. Input material: peripheral blood. The CDR3 sequence is CASSLTGGGGTEAFF. In DNA form, the CDR3 reads TGTGCCAGCAGTTTAACGGGGGGTGGGGGCACTGAAGCTTTCTTT.